This T cell receptor beta chain derives from a study of T cell responses to AZD1222 COVID-19 vaccine. Clones were read by immunoSEQ multiplex PCR, and TCRdb kept only the in-frame ones, dropping some. The table lists 90,000 to 150,000 clones, around 87% of them singletons. The TCR comes from an adult who received the AZD1222 COVID-19 vaccine. The sample in question was peripheral blood, obtained 28 days after the second AZD1222 dose.

The CDR3 protein is CASSLAGRYNEQFF. Here the CDR3 DNA reads TGTGCCAGCAGCTTAGCGGGTCGATACAATGAGCAGTTCTTC. This chain connects TRBV7-8 to TRBJ2-1; D is uncertain. The CDR3 is 14 amino acids. The ends were cut back, 0 bases at V and 4 bases at J, with 7 bases in the middle. Germline CDR1 SGHVS, CDR2 FQNEAQ.